This TCR beta chain was captured in a study of blood T cell repertoires in COVID-19. Turning to the study itself: T cells, B-cell-depleted T cells, or PBMCs supplied cDNA or gDNA.

In the original workflow: Amplification with reference gene primers provided the estimates of nucleated cell counts. TCRdb's copy holds only in-frame clones and misses some; the assay was immunoSEQ multiplex PCR. V and J calls and clone size are those listed in that table; D and trimming were worked out from the DNA. The sample gives a few hundred thousand clones, approximately 86% of which show up once; about an eighth is in the top ten. Sequences were obtained from peripheral blood. This clonotype was sampled from a woman between 65 and 79 years old with COVID-19, enrolled during active disease.

CDR3 protein: CASSWGTGYEQYF. CDR3 sequence (DNA): TGTGCCAGCAGTTGGGGGACAGGCTACGAGCAGTACTTC. V is TRBV28 and J is TRBJ2-7, with 8 nucleotides matching TRBD1. The germline V gene encodes CDR1 MDHEN and CDR2 SYDVKM. The CDR3 contains 13 residues. The ends lost 4 bases at V and 3 bases at J; junction bases unmatched: 2.